Listed below are T cell receptor beta chains from one sample, sequenced in a study of blood T cell repertoires in COVID-19. Here immunoSEQ multiplex PCR was the method, and the copy in TCRdb shows in-frame clones only, minus some. The sample lists under 95,000 clones, roughly 86% seen once, with roughly 5% in the top ten. Sequencing was carried out using peripheral blood. The receptors here all came from a man in his forties with acute or convalescent COVID-19. Each CDR3 is given with its conserved first and last residue. Fields, in order: clone size, V gene, D gene, J gene, CDR3 DNA, CDR3 protein. A D gene is named only where the DNA matches it firmly. Clone size is shown for a subset of rows, as once, few, many or a class of expanded clone.

clone_size: few
v_call: TRBV2
d_call: TRBD1
j_call: TRBJ1-2
cdr3_nt: TGTGCCAGCAGTGAAGGGCAGGGGGACTATGGCTACACCTTC
cdr3_aa: CASSEGQGDYGYTF

clone_size: -
v_call: TRBV4-3
d_call: -
j_call: TRBJ2-7
cdr3_nt: TGCGCCAGCAGCCAAGCCATCCGAGGGCCCTACGAGCAGTACTTC
cdr3_aa: CASSQAIRGPYEQYF

clone_size: -
v_call: TRBV6-1
d_call: TRBD1
j_call: TRBJ2-3
cdr3_nt: TGTGCCAGCAGTGCCCGGGACAGGGTTCACCCAGATACGCAGTATTTT
cdr3_aa: CASSARDRVHPDTQYF

clone_size: -
v_call: TRBV5-1
d_call: TRBD1
j_call: TRBJ2-3
cdr3_nt: TGCGCCAGCAGCACGGGACAGGGAAACACAGATACGCAGTATTTT
cdr3_aa: CASSTGQGNTDTQYF

clone_size: -
v_call: TRBV4-1
d_call: TRBD2
j_call: TRBJ2-1
cdr3_nt: TGCGCCAGCAGCCAAGCGGGAGCGGGGGAGATTCTCAATGAGCAGTTCTTC
cdr3_aa: CASSQAGAGEILNEQFF

clone_size: once
v_call: TRBV7-9
d_call: -
j_call: TRBJ1-2
cdr3_nt: TGTGCCAGCAGTATCGGAGAGGGATGGACAGCCTATGGCTACACCTTC
cdr3_aa: CASSIGEGWTAYGYTF

clone_size: -
v_call: TRBV7-9
d_call: TRBD1
j_call: TRBJ1-3
cdr3_nt: TGTGCCAGCAGCACAGACAGGGCCTCTGGAAACACCATATATTTT
cdr3_aa: CASSTDRASGNTIYF

clone_size: -
v_call: TRBV11-3
d_call: -
j_call: TRBJ2-2
cdr3_nt: TGTGCCAGCAGCTTGGCGGCTAGAGGGGAGCTGTTTTTT
cdr3_aa: CASSLAARGELFF

clone_size: few
v_call: TRBV24-1
d_call: -
j_call: TRBJ2-3
cdr3_nt: TGTGCCACCAGTGAGAAGGGGAAGAACACAGATACGCAGTATTTT
cdr3_aa: CATSEKGKNTDTQYF

clone_size: once
v_call: TRBV5-4
d_call: TRBD2
j_call: TRBJ2-5
cdr3_nt: TGTGCCAGCAGCTTAACTAGCGGCCCCCAAGAGACCCAGTACTTC
cdr3_aa: CASSLTSGPQETQYF

clone_size: -
v_call: TRBV5-8
d_call: TRBD1
j_call: TRBJ1-5
cdr3_nt: TGTGCCAGCAGCTCGTTCACGGGACAGAGAAAAAATCAGCCCCAGCATTTT
cdr3_aa: CASSSFTGQRKNQPQHF

clone_size: -
v_call: TRBV6-5
d_call: -
j_call: TRBJ1-2
cdr3_nt: TGTGCCAGCAGTACGGGACAAGGGAACGGCTACACCTTC
cdr3_aa: CASSTGQGNGYTF

clone_size: -
v_call: TRBV19
d_call: TRBD1
j_call: TRBJ2-2
cdr3_nt: TGTGCCAGTAGTGGGACAGTAAACACCGGGGAGCTGTTTTTT
cdr3_aa: CASSGTVNTGELFF

clone_size: -
v_call: TRBV7-2
d_call: -
j_call: TRBJ1-5
cdr3_nt: TGTGCCAGCAGCTTAGCGTCGGCCAGGCATCTACATTTT
cdr3_aa: CASSLASARHLHF

clone_size: -
v_call: TRBV7-6
d_call: TRBD1
j_call: TRBJ2-2
cdr3_nt: TGTGCCAGCAGCCGACAAGGGACAGCGAACACCGGGGAGCTGTTTTTT
cdr3_aa: CASSRQGTANTGELFF

clone_size: once
v_call: TRBV30
d_call: TRBD1
j_call: TRBJ1-2
cdr3_nt: TGTGCCTGGAGTGCTAATAGGGACAGGGGGCCCACCTTC
cdr3_aa: CAWSANRDRGPTF

clone_size: -
v_call: TRBV19
d_call: -
j_call: TRBJ1-5
cdr3_nt: TGTGCCAGTAGCTCAGGTCTCGGCAATCAGCCCCAGCATTTT
cdr3_aa: CASSSGLGNQPQHF

clone_size: -
v_call: TRBV9
d_call: -
j_call: TRBJ1-3
cdr3_nt: TGTGCCAGCAGCGTAGAAGGAGCCTCTGGAAACACCATATATTTT
cdr3_aa: CASSVEGASGNTIYF

clone_size: -
v_call: TRBV10-1
d_call: -
j_call: TRBJ2-1
cdr3_nt: TGCGCCAGCAGCTCACAGGGGAGGAATGAGCAGTTCTTC
cdr3_aa: CASSSQGRNEQFF

clone_size: -
v_call: TRBV7-8
d_call: -
j_call: TRBJ1-2
cdr3_nt: TGTGCCAGCAGCTTACGCGGGGAGACGAGCGGCTACACCTTC
cdr3_aa: CASSLRGETSGYTF

clone_size: -
v_call: TRBV27
d_call: -
j_call: TRBJ1-5
cdr3_nt: TGTGCCAGCAGTTATACAGGGAACGAGTGGAATCAGCCCCAGCATTTT
cdr3_aa: CASSYTGNEWNQPQHF

clone_size: -
v_call: TRBV30
d_call: -
j_call: TRBJ2-7
cdr3_nt: TGTGCCTGGGGAACAGGGATCCACGAGCAGTACTTC
cdr3_aa: CAWGTGIHEQYF

clone_size: -
v_call: TRBV10-3
d_call: -
j_call: TRBJ2-2
cdr3_nt: TGTGCCATCAGTGAAAGAGGCCAAAACACCGGGGAGCTGTTTTTT
cdr3_aa: CAISERGQNTGELFF

clone_size: -
v_call: TRBV9
d_call: -
j_call: TRBJ1-2
cdr3_nt: TGTGCCAGCGCGCGGAACCGGGACAACGGCTACACCTTC
cdr3_aa: CASARNRDNGYTF

clone_size: -
v_call: TRBV12-3/TRBV12-4
d_call: -
j_call: TRBJ1-2
cdr3_nt: TGTGCCAGCAGTCTCTTTAGAGGCGATGGCTACACCTTC
cdr3_aa: CASSLFRGDGYTF

clone_size: -
v_call: TRBV19
d_call: TRBD1
j_call: TRBJ1-1
cdr3_nt: TGTGCCAGTAGTATGTCCCAGGGACAGGGGGCGACTGAAGCTTTCTTT
cdr3_aa: CASSMSQGQGATEAFF

clone_size: few
v_call: TRBV7-2
d_call: -
j_call: TRBJ1-6
cdr3_nt: TGTGCCAGCACGATAGACAGTCTCGTTTCACCCCTCCACTTT
cdr3_aa: CASTIDSLVSPLHF

clone_size: few
v_call: TRBV21-1
d_call: -
j_call: TRBJ1-2
cdr3_nt: TGTGCCAGCAGCAAGTGGACAGGGGAGGGTGGCTACACCTTC
cdr3_aa: CASSKWTGEGGYTF

clone_size: -
v_call: TRBV14
d_call: -
j_call: TRBJ2-3
cdr3_nt: TGTGCCAGCAGCCAAGCGGGTAGGACTGGCACAGATACGCAGTATTTT
cdr3_aa: CASSQAGRTGTDTQYF

clone_size: -
v_call: TRBV11-2
d_call: -
j_call: TRBJ1-1
cdr3_nt: TGTGCCAGCAGCCAACGTCGACAGGAGAACACTGAAGCTTTCTTT
cdr3_aa: CASSQRRQENTEAFF

clone_size: once
v_call: TRBV9
d_call: -
j_call: TRBJ1-2
cdr3_nt: TGTGCCAGCAGCGAGCAGAACAGGGACGCAGTCCATGGCTACACCTTC
cdr3_aa: CASSEQNRDAVHGYTF

clone_size: -
v_call: TRBV4-2
d_call: TRBD2
j_call: TRBJ2-7
cdr3_nt: TGTGCCAGCAGCCCAGGACTAAGCGGGGGGGCCTACGAGCAGTACTTC
cdr3_aa: CASSPGLSGGAYEQYF

clone_size: -
v_call: TRBV11-3
d_call: TRBD1
j_call: TRBJ2-2
cdr3_nt: TGTGCCAGCAGCCGATTACAGGGGGTGGGCACCGGGGAGCTGTTTTTT
cdr3_aa: CASSRLQGVGTGELFF

clone_size: -
v_call: TRBV5-6
d_call: TRBD2
j_call: TRBJ2-7
cdr3_nt: TGTGCCAGCAGCTCACCGGGACTAGTGGGCGAGCAGTACTTC
cdr3_aa: CASSSPGLVGEQYF

clone_size: -
v_call: TRBV7-8
d_call: -
j_call: TRBJ1-6
cdr3_nt: TGTGCCAGCAGCTCCCCCCGAGGACAAGTAAATTCACCCCTCCACTTT
cdr3_aa: CASSSPRGQVNSPLHF

clone_size: -
v_call: TRBV6-6
d_call: -
j_call: TRBJ1-1
cdr3_nt: TGTGCCAGCACCTCCCCCGTGGGGGGTGAAGCTTTCTTT
cdr3_aa: CASTSPVGGEAFF

clone_size: few
v_call: TRBV19
d_call: TRBD1
j_call: TRBJ2-4
cdr3_nt: TGTGCCAGTAGTATTCATGGACAGGGGAAAAACATTCAGTACTTC
cdr3_aa: CASSIHGQGKNIQYF

clone_size: -
v_call: TRBV4-3
d_call: -
j_call: TRBJ2-6
cdr3_nt: TGCGCCAGCAGCCATTCCACACAGGGCCCTGGGGCCAACGTCCTGACTTTC
cdr3_aa: CASSHSTQGPGANVLTF

clone_size: -
v_call: TRBV10-3
d_call: TRBD1
j_call: TRBJ1-4
cdr3_nt: TGTGCCATCAGGGGACAGCCTAATGAAAAACTGTTTTTT
cdr3_aa: CAIRGQPNEKLFF

clone_size: -
v_call: TRBV21-1
d_call: -
j_call: TRBJ2-3
cdr3_nt: TGTGCCAGCACCCCGCTCGAGCGAGCGGGCACAGATACGCAGTATTTT
cdr3_aa: CASTPLERAGTDTQYF

clone_size: -
v_call: TRBV11-2
d_call: -
j_call: TRBJ2-3
cdr3_nt: TGTGCCAGCAGCTTAATGCAGGGCACAGATACGCAGTATTTT
cdr3_aa: CASSLMQGTDTQYF

clone_size: -
v_call: TRBV9
d_call: -
j_call: TRBJ1-1
cdr3_nt: TGTGCCAGCAGCGCCTCTGACAGCAGTCTGGGGAACACTGAAGCTTTCTTT
cdr3_aa: CASSASDSSLGNTEAFF

clone_size: -
v_call: TRBV19
d_call: -
j_call: TRBJ1-2
cdr3_nt: TGTGCCAGTAGGTTGTCAGGCCTCTATGGCTACACCTTC
cdr3_aa: CASRLSGLYGYTF

clone_size: -
v_call: TRBV14
d_call: -
j_call: TRBJ2-1
cdr3_nt: TGTGCCAGCAGCCAGAGACGTACCGGGAGAGTTCAGGATGAGCAGTTCTTC
cdr3_aa: CASSQRRTGRVQDEQFF

clone_size: -
v_call: TRBV5-5
d_call: -
j_call: TRBJ2-1
cdr3_nt: TGTGCCAGCAGCTTGGCCTGGGGGCCCGTAAATGAGCAGTTCTTC
cdr3_aa: CASSLAWGPVNEQFF

clone_size: -
v_call: TRBV30
d_call: TRBD2
j_call: TRBJ2-5
cdr3_nt: TGTGCCTGGAGTGGCGGGGGTGCCCAAGAGACCCAGTACTTC
cdr3_aa: CAWSGGGAQETQYF

clone_size: -
v_call: TRBV4-1
d_call: -
j_call: TRBJ2-6
cdr3_nt: TGCGCCAGCAGCCAAGATTGGAGCTCTGGGGCCAACGTCCTGACTTTC
cdr3_aa: CASSQDWSSGANVLTF

clone_size: -
v_call: TRBV11-2
d_call: -
j_call: TRBJ2-1
cdr3_nt: TGTGCCAGCAGTTACAGGCCCCATTCCGGCAATGAGCAGTTCTTC
cdr3_aa: CASSYRPHSGNEQFF

clone_size: -
v_call: TRBV15
d_call: -
j_call: TRBJ1-6
cdr3_nt: TGTGCCACCAGCGTACAGGACACCGATTCACCCCTCCACTTT
cdr3_aa: CATSVQDTDSPLHF

clone_size: -
v_call: TRBV5-1
d_call: TRBD2
j_call: TRBJ2-2
cdr3_nt: TGCGCCAGCATTAAGCGGGGGATGACGAACACCGGGGAGCTGTTTTTT
cdr3_aa: CASIKRGMTNTGELFF

clone_size: -
v_call: TRBV4-3
d_call: TRBD1
j_call: TRBJ1-2
cdr3_nt: TGCGCCAGCAGCCAAGATACAAGGGGACAGGGGAACGGCTACACCTTC
cdr3_aa: CASSQDTRGQGNGYTF

clone_size: -
v_call: TRBV4-1
d_call: -
j_call: TRBJ1-4
cdr3_nt: TGCGCCAGCAGCCAAAGAGAGAGGAGGGCAAGTAATGAAAAACTGTTTTTT
cdr3_aa: CASSQRERRASNEKLFF

clone_size: -
v_call: TRBV10-3
d_call: -
j_call: TRBJ1-1
cdr3_nt: TGTGCCATCACCCAAGAAAGAACGGGCACTGAAGCTTTCTTT
cdr3_aa: CAITQERTGTEAFF

clone_size: -
v_call: TRBV7-2
d_call: -
j_call: TRBJ2-7
cdr3_nt: TGTGCCAGCAGCTTAGTCTGGGGGGGCCACTACGAGCAGTACTTC
cdr3_aa: CASSLVWGGHYEQYF

clone_size: -
v_call: TRBV11-2
d_call: TRBD1
j_call: TRBJ1-6
cdr3_nt: TGTGCCAGCAGCTTAACAGGGGATGAATCACCCCTCCACTTT
cdr3_aa: CASSLTGDESPLHF

clone_size: -
v_call: TRBV3-1/TRBV3-2
d_call: -
j_call: TRBJ1-2
cdr3_nt: TGTGCCAGCAGCCAGACAGGCTCCCTATGGGGCTACACCTTC
cdr3_aa: CASSQTGSLWGYTF

clone_size: few
v_call: TRBV9
d_call: TRBD1
j_call: TRBJ1-6
cdr3_nt: TGTGCCAGCAGCGTAACCTCCGGGACAGATAATTCACCCCTCCACTTT
cdr3_aa: CASSVTSGTDNSPLHF

clone_size: -
v_call: TRBV27
d_call: -
j_call: TRBJ1-1
cdr3_nt: TGTGCCAGCGGGGCCACTGAAGCTTTCTTT
cdr3_aa: CASGATEAFF

clone_size: -
v_call: TRBV6-5
d_call: TRBD1
j_call: TRBJ1-2
cdr3_nt: TGTGCCAGCAGGGATAGGACAGGGGTTAACTATGGCTACACCTTC
cdr3_aa: CASRDRTGVNYGYTF